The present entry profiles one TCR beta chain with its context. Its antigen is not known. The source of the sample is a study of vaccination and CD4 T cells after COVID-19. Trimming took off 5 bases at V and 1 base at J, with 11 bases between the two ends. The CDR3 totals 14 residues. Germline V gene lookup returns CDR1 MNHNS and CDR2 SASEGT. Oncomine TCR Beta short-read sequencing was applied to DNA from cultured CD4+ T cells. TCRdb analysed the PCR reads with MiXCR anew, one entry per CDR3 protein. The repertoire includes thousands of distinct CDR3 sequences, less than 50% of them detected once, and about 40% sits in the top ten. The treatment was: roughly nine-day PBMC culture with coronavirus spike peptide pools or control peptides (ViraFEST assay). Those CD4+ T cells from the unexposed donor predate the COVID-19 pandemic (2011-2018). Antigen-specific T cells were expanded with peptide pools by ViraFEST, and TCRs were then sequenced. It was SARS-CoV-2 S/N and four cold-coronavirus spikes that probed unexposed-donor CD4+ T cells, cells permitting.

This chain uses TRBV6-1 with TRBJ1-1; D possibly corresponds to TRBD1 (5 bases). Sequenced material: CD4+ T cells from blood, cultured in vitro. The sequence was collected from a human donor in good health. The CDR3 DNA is TGTGCCAGCAGTCCAGGGACGGCGAACACTGAAGCTTTCTTT. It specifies CASSPGTANTEAFF.